This T cell receptor (beta chain) was obtained from a study of T and B cells in COVID-19 patients. There are a few counts of this clonotype. Multiplex PCR with BIOMED2 TRB-A/B primer pools amplified TRB rearrangements. TCRdb independently ran MiXCR on the multiplex PCR reads; one entry per CDR3 protein. The table includes 7,500 to 8,000 distinct CDR3 sequences, over 20% detected once. Blood genomic DNA input for TRB amplification was about 240-550 ng. The clonotype originates from a human donor with active COVID-19. The sample comprised blood.

CDR3 DNA: TGTGCCAGCAGTTTAGAGGGGGGGAGAACAACTAATGAAAAACTGTTTTTT. Translated: CASSLEGGRTTNEKLFF. The chain employs TRBV27 and TRBJ1-4, with D possibly TRBD1 on 6 matching bases. V was shortened by 2 bases and J by 0 bases, with 13 bases between the two germline ends. Germline V gene data show CDR1 as MNHEY and CDR2 as SMNVEV (reference sequence). The CDR3 is 17 residues long.